Following are 15 T cell receptor beta chains from one sample sequenced in a study of T and B cells in COVID-19 patients. TRB rearrangements were amplified by multiplex PCR with BIOMED2 TRB-A/B primers. One entry per CDR3 protein results from TCRdb running MiXCR on the multiplex PCR reads. In the table there are tens of thousands of distinct CDR3 sequences, 30% of which are singletons. From blood, about 250-550 ng of genomic DNA served as TRB template. Sequenced input: blood. The receptors were gathered from a human donor who had recovered from COVID-19.

This clonotype was seen only a few times. This chain uses TRBV24-1 with TRBJ2-2, with a weak D call TRBD2 (7 bases). The CDR3 length is 14 residues. With 6 bases removed from V and 3 bases from J, the gap between germline ends came to 10 bases. Germline CDR1 reads KGHDR; CDR2 reads SFDVKD. CDR3 DNA sequence: TGTGCCACCAGTTGGGGGGGCGACACCGGGGAGCTGTTTTTT. It specifies CATSWGGDTGELFF.

The V and J genes are TRBV10-3 and TRBJ1-2; the D is unclear. The CDR3 is 14 amino acids. Germline assignment: CDR1 ENHRY and CDR2 SYGVKD. V was trimmed by 3 bases and J by 7 bases, leaving 15 bases between them. CDR3 sequence reads: CAISDEDRASGYTF. In DNA form, the CDR3 reads TGTGCCATCAGTGACGAGGACCGGGCCTCTGGCTACACCTTC.

This clonotype was counted a few times. The CDR3 nucleotides read TGTGCCAGCAGTGGGGGGGGCGGGCAGCCCCAGCATTTT. Its translation is CASSGGGGQPQHF. This rearrangement joins TRBV5-6 to TRBJ1-5, with D maybe TRBD1 (6 bases). This CDR3 comprises 13 residues. Trimming stripped 5 bases from V and 7 bases from J, with 13 bases between. Germline CDR1 and CDR2: SGHDT and YYEEEE.

This clonotype is medium-sized in the sample. The chain employs TRBV5-5 and TRBJ2-1; a possible D gene is TRBD2 (6 bases). The CDR3 spans 15 residues. V was cut by 0 bases and J by 4 bases, with 11 bases left in between. From germline, CDR1 is SGHKS and CDR2 YYEKEE (reference sequence). The CDR3 region is CASSLAGGEYNEQFF. CDR3 sequence (DNA): TGTGCCAGCAGCTTGGCCGGGGGAGAATACAATGAGCAGTTCTTC.

CDR3 sequence: CASSRLAGGMYEQYF. The CDR3 region has the DNA TGTGCCAGCAGTCGACTAGCGGGGGGGATGTACGAGCAGTACTTC. The V and J genes are TRBV5-4 and TRBJ2-7, with 14 nucleotides matching TRBD2. The J segment lost 4 bases and the V segment lost 5 bases, leaving 5 bases of the junction unmatched. The CDR3 runs to 15 residues. Germline V lookup: CDR1 SGHNT, CDR2 YYREEE (reference sequence).

This clonotype has a single count. The rearrangement joins TRBV6-5 to TRBJ2-1; a weak D match, TRBD1 (6 bases). Trimming stripped 4 bases from V and 4 bases from J, with 8 bases between. Germline loops: CDR1 MNHEY, CDR2 SVGAGI. The CDR3 runs to 13 residues. CDR3 bases: TGTGCCAGCAGTTCAACAGGGTACAATGAGCAGTTCTTC. Its translation is CASSSTGYNEQFF.

The chain is built from TRBV7-6 and TRBJ2-3; D possibly matches TRBD1 or TRBD2 (5 bases each). With 1 base removed from V and 3 bases from J, the gap between germline ends came to 14 bases. This CDR3 has 16 amino acids. CDR1 and CDR2 (germline): SGHVS, FNYEAQ. CDR3 sequence reads: CASSLVRGATTDTQYF. The CDR3 DNA reads as TGTGCCAGCAGCTTAGTGAGGGGCGCGACGACAGATACGCAGTATTTT.

The chain joins TRBV19 to TRBJ2-2; 8 bases line up with TRBD2. CDR1 is LNHDA and CDR2 is SQIVND in the germline V gene (reference sequence). V dropped 7 bases and J dropped 6; count of bases not matched to a gene: 4. The CDR3 contains 13 residues. The CDR3 reads CASIGTRSGELFF. The CDR3 nucleotides read TGTGCCAGTATCGGGACTAGATCCGGGGAGCTGTTTTTT. Variable domain in full (rest from reference TRBV19 and TRBJ2-2): DGGITQSPKYLFRKEGQNVTLSCEQNLNHDAMYWYRQDPGQGLRLIYYSQIVNDFQKGDIAEGYSVSREKKESFPLTVTSAQKNPTAFYLCASIGTRSGELFFGEGSRLTVL.

The chain uses TRBV12-3 or TRBV12-4 and TRBJ1-5; D is possibly TRBD1 (6 bases). CDR3 size: 15 residues. Trimming took off 6 bases at V and 2 bases at J, with 14 bases between the two ends. The DNA for the CDR3 is TGTGCCAGCAGATCACAGGGAAGGGGCAATCAGCCCCAGCATTTT. It codes for CASRSQGRGNQPQHF.

The gene calls are TRBV11-3 and TRBJ2-4; D unresolved. With 5 bases removed from V and 2 bases from J, the gap between germline ends came to 10 bases. Germline V CDR1 and CDR2: SGHNT, YENEEA. The CDR3 runs to 14 residues. This chain's CDR3 is CASSRSSSKNIQYF. The DNA for the CDR3 is TGTGCCAGCAGCCGATCGAGTTCCAAAAACATTCAGTACTTC. Looking up the rest from reference TRBV11-3 and TRBJ2-4 gives the full variable domain: EAGVVQSPRYKIIEKKQPVAFWCNPISGHNTLYWYLQNLGQGPELLIRYENEEAVDDSQLPKDRFSAERLKGVDSTLKIQPAELGDSAVYLCASSRSSSKNIQYFGAGTRLSVL.

A remark on this clonotype: One end of the junction is discordant with germline, which a read error may explain. The chain combines TRBV6-6 with TRBJ1-4; D may be TRBD1 (5 bases). This CDR3 contains 14 residues. Per the germline V gene, CDR1 is MNHNY and CDR2 is SVGAGI (reference sequence). The CDR3 region is CASSYEVIREKQFF. CDR3 bases: TGTGCCAGCAGTTACGAGGTCATCAGGGAAAAACAGTTTTTT.

The V gene is TRBV13, the J gene TRBJ2-7; 8 positions agree with TRBD2. The V segment lost 1 base and the J segment 2 bases; nucleotides outside the gene matches: 4. Germline loops: CDR1 PRHDT, CDR2 FYEKMQ (reference sequence). CDR3 length: 15 residues. This CDR3 reads CASSLAGGRTYEQYF. CDR3 in DNA: TGTGCCAGCAGCTTAGCGGGGGGGCGGACCTACGAGCAGTACTTC. The whole variable domain, remainder taken from reference TRBV13 and TRBJ2-7, is AAGVIQSPRHLIKEKRETATLKCYPIPRHDTVYWYQQGPGQDPQFLISFYEKMQSDKGSIPDRFSAQQFSDYHSELNMSSLELGDSALYFCASSLAGGRTYEQYFGPGTRLTVT.

This clonotype was observed a few times. The CDR3 here is CASSHLGSEAFF. The CDR3 DNA sequence: TGTGCCAGCAGCCACCTGGGGAGTGAAGCTTTCTTT. This rearrangement joins TRBV27 to TRBJ1-1; D not resolved. Germline V CDR1 and CDR2: MNHEY, SMNVEV (reference sequence). CDR3 length: 12 residues. Trimming stripped 6 bases from V and 7 bases from J, with 12 bases between.

The DNA of the CDR3 is TGTGCCAGCAGTTCCCCCCTCGGGACAGTGGGCCATTCACCCCTCCACTTT. Protein sequence: CASSSPLGTVGHSPLHF. This rearrangement joins TRBV6-2 or TRBV6-3 to TRBJ1-6; 7 bases are a match to TRBD1. V lost 4 bases and J lost 8; bases outside the gene matches: 14. In germline, CDR1 is MNHEY, CDR2 SVGEGT. This CDR3 region has 17 residues.

This chain uses TRBV11-1 with TRBJ2-1; 7 bases fit TRBD1. V dropped 2 bases and J dropped 10; count of bases not matched to a gene: 11. Germline V gene sequence: CDR1 SGHAT, CDR2 FQDESV (reference sequence). The CDR3 runs 15 residues. CDR3 residues: CASSLQDRSSREQFF. For the CDR3, the DNA is TGTGCCAGCAGCTTACAGGACAGGTCCTCCCGGGAGCAGTTCTTC.